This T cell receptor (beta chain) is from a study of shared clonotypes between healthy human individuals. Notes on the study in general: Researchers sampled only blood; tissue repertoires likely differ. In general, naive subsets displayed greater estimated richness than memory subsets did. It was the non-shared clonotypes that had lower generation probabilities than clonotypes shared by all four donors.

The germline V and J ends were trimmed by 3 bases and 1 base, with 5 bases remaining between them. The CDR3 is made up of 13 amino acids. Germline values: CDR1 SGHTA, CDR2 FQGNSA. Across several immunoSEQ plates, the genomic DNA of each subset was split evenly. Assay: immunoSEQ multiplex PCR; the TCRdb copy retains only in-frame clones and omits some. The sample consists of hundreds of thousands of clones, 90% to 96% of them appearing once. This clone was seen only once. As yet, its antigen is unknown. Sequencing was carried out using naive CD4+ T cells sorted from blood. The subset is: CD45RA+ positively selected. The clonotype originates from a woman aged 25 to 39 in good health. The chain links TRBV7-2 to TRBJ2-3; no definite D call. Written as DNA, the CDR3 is TGTGCCAGCAGCTTTGTAGGCACAGATACGCAGTATTTT. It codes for CASSFVGTDTQYF. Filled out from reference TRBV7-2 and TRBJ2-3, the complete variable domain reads GAGVSQSPSNKVTEKGKDVELRCDPISGHTALYWYRQSLGQGLEFLIYFQGNSAPDKSGLPSDRFSAERTGGSVSTLTIQRTQQEDSAVYLCASSFVGTDTQYFGPGTRLTVL.